This T cell receptor (beta chain) was identified during a study of blood T cell repertoires in COVID-19. Study overall: Italy, Spain and the United States were the sources of the convalescent and acute COVID-19 samples.

In the original processing: Quantification of nucleated cells was approximated via reference gene primer amplification. The protocol was immunoSEQ multiplex PCR, while the TCRdb copy is restricted to in-frame clones and leaves out a portion. V and J calls and clone size are given by that table; D and trimming were obtained from the DNA. Of fewer than 120,000 clones in the sample, over 60% were seen once. Germline CDR1 LNHDA, CDR2 SQIVND (reference sequence). V was pared by 7 bases and J by 0 bases, with 14 bases between. The CDR3 consists of 15 residues. V and J are TRBV19 and TRBJ2-3; D might be TRBD1 (6 bases). This sequence originates from a woman aged 80 or over with active or convalescent COVID-19. The specimen was peripheral blood. In DNA form, the CDR3 reads TGTGCCAGTACCCGAGACAGGAGGAGCACAGATACGCAGTATTTT. Translating it yields CASTRDRRSTDTQYF.